This entry lists 22 T cell receptor beta chains sequenced from one sample in a study of T cells in Graves' hyperthyroidism and ophthalmopathy. Template material for amplifying TCR beta CDR3 regions consisted of RNA transcripts. TCR CDR3 regions were first amplified by RT-PCR with HTBI primers. TCRdb reprocessed the multiplex PCR reads via MiXCR and lists one record per CDR3 protein. The repertoire includes some 530,000 distinct CDR3 sequences, roughly 22% of them detected once, and approximately 54% sits in the top ten. Sequenced sample: blood. Source of these receptors: a woman between 70 and 85 years old with Graves' ophthalmopathy.

J is TRBJ1-1 and V is TRBV11-2; maybe TRBD1 (5 bases). CDR3 length equals 15 residues. Germline-derived CDR1 and CDR2 are SGHAT and FQNNGV. The V end lost 5 bases, the J end lost 3 bases, and 16 bases lay between the germline ends. CDR3 loop: CASSGALGRDTEAFF. The CDR3 nucleotides read TGTGCCAGCAGCGGAGCCCTAGGCAGGGACACTGAAGCTTTCTTT.

CDR3 DNA sequence: TGTGCCATCAGTGCGACAGGGAGAGACACTGAAGCTTTCTTT. Translating gives CAISATGRDTEAFF. This rearrangement joins TRBV10-3 to TRBJ1-1; 7 positions agree with TRBD1. V lost 4 bases to trimming and J lost 3 bases; unmatched junction nucleotides: 5. This CDR3 has 14 residues. Per germline, CDR1 ENHRY and CDR2 SYGVKD.

This clonotype was seen only a few times. The chain couples TRBV28 to TRBJ1-5; weak D call: TRBD1 (6 bases). The CDR3 loop spans 15 amino acids. V gave up 7 bases and J gave up 4 bases, with 17 bases separating them. Germline CDR1 is MDHEN and CDR2 is SYDVKM. The CDR3 coding sequence is TGTGCCAGCACAGGGACACCAACCTGGAATCAGCCCCAGCATTTT. It codes for CASTGTPTWNQPQHF.

This clonotype was detected a few times. The gene calls are TRBV28 and TRBJ1-5; D is perhaps TRBD1 (6 bases). Germline loops: CDR1 MDHEN, CDR2 SYDVKM. Trimming pared 10 bases from V and 6 bases from J, leaving 13 bases between. This CDR3 has 12 residues. The CDR3 sequence: CATRGGAQPQHF. The CDR3 region has the DNA TGTGCCACCCGTGGGGGGGCTCAGCCCCAGCATTTT. The full variable domain, rest sourced from reference TRBV28 and TRBJ1-5, is DVKVTQSSRYLVKRTGEKVFLECVQDMDHENMFWYRQDPGLGLRLIYFSYDVKMKEKGDIPEGYSVSREKKERFSLILESASTNQTSMYLCATRGGAQPQHFGDGTRLSIL.

The table lists this clonotype with many counts. V usage is TRBV28 and J usage is TRBJ1-2; D is ambiguous. This CDR3 spans 11 amino acids. Trimming pared 8 bases from V and 5 bases from J, leaving 9 bases between. Germline values: CDR1 MDHEN, CDR2 SYDVKM. The DNA for the CDR3 is TGTGCCAGCCAGTCGGCATATGGCTACACCTTC. Its translation: CASQSAYGYTF.

This clonotype has a count of ten or more. The genes are TRBV5-8 and TRBJ2-3, with 7 bases lining up with TRBD1. V lost 3 bases to trimming and J lost 3 bases; unmatched junction nucleotides: 1. Per the germline V gene, CDR1 is SGHTS and CDR2 is YDEGEE. There are 13 residues in the CDR3. The CDR3 bases are TGTGCCAGCAGCTCGACAGGGACAGATACGCAGTATTTT. Translated, it gives CASSSTGTDTQYF.

This clonotype was detected a few times. V and J are TRBV10-3 and TRBJ2-3, with 7 bases that match TRBD1. This CDR3 region has 13 residues. Germline loops: CDR1 ENHRY, CDR2 SYGVKD. Trimming at V came to 7 bases and at J to 5 bases, leaving 6 bases not matched to a gene. The chain's CDR3 is CAIKGQGVDTQYF. For the CDR3, the DNA is TGTGCCATCAAGGGCCAGGGGGTAGATACGCAGTATTTT.

The gene calls are TRBV18 and TRBJ2-3, with D unresolved. The germline CDR1 and CDR2 sequences are KGHSH and LQKENI. This CDR3 spans 13 amino acids. Trimming took off 6 bases at V and 4 bases at J, with 11 bases between the two ends. In DNA, the CDR3 is TGTGCCAGCTCGGACGACAACTCAGATACGCAGTATTTT. Translating gives CASSDDNSDTQYF.

This clonotype has at least ten counts. CDR3 amino acids: CASSPGRENSPLHF. The CDR3 DNA is TGTGCCAGCAGTCCGGGGAGGGAGAATTCACCCCTCCACTTT. The chain combines TRBV28 with TRBJ1-6; D is ambiguous. V lost 5 bases, J lost 7 bases, and 12 bases lay in between. CDR3 length equals 14 residues. The germline V gene encodes CDR1 MDHEN and CDR2 SYDVKM. Full variable domain (missing parts from reference TRBV28 and TRBJ1-6): DVKVTQSSRYLVKRTGEKVFLECVQDMDHENMFWYRQDPGLGLRLIYFSYDVKMKEKGDIPEGYSVSREKKERFSLILESASTNQTSMYLCASSPGRENSPLHFGNGTRLTVT.

This clonotype was seen a few times. This sequence joins TRBV12-3 or TRBV12-4 and TRBJ2-2, with a weak D call TRBD1 (6 bases). Trimming pared 4 bases from V and 1 base from J, leaving 13 bases between. The CDR3 is made up of 16 amino acids. In DNA form, the CDR3 reads TGTGCCAGCAGTTCGACAGGAGGCCAGAACACCGGGGAGCTGTTTTTT. This encodes CASSSTGGQNTGELFF.

This clonotype was picked up a small number of times. The rearrangement joins TRBV7-3 to TRBJ1-1, with a weak D call TRBD1 (6 bases). CDR1 and CDR2 (germline): SGHTA, FQGTGA. V lost 4 bases and J lost 9, with 24 bases in between. This CDR3 contains 16 residues. In DNA, the CDR3 is TGTGCCAGCAGCTCAGGTGGGGGCGGTGGTTTTCGGAAAGCTTTCTTT. Protein sequence: CASSSGGGGGFRKAFF.

V usage is TRBV5-1 and J usage is TRBJ2-2, with 7 bases aligning to TRBD2. Germline CDR1 is SGHRS and CDR2 is YFSETQ. The V gene end was trimmed by 0 bases and the J gene end by 3 bases; junction bases not matched to a gene: 2. The CDR3 consists of 15 residues. CDR3 in amino acids: CASSLASGHTGELFF. CDR3 sequence (DNA): TGCGCCAGCAGCTTGGCTAGCGGACACACCGGGGAGCTGTTTTTT. The full variable domain, in which reference TRBV5-1 and TRBJ2-2 provide the parts outside the CDR3, is KAGVTQTPRYLIKTRGQQVTLSCSPISGHRSVSWYQQTPGQGLQFLFEYFSETQRNKGNFPGRFSGRQFSNSRSEMNVSTLELGDSALYLCASSLASGHTGELFFGEGSRLTVL.

This clonotype was found a few times. CDR3 residues: CASSLGAGVRWGNEQFF. Written as DNA, the CDR3 is TGTGCCAGCAGTTTGGGGGCCGGGGTGAGGTGGGGCAATGAGCAGTTCTTC. This rearrangement joins TRBV28 to TRBJ2-1; D might be TRBD1 (6 bases). The CDR3 totals 17 residues. CDR1 is MDHEN, CDR2 SYDVKM, per germline. Trimming shortened V by 3 bases and J by 6 bases, and 21 bases separated the two germline ends.

With respect to this clonotype: A much larger clone differs by one base, so this may be a read error. The chain joins TRBV7-2 to TRBJ2-3; tentative D call: TRBD2 (5 bases). The V gene's germline CDR1 is SGHTA and CDR2 FQGNSA. CDR3 length equals 14 residues. The CDR3 region is CAGSLGLTENTQYF. Written as DNA, the CDR3 is TGTGCCGGCAGCTTAGGACTGACTGAGAATACGCAGTATTTT.

This clonotype was counted ten times or more. The V and J genes are TRBV28 and TRBJ2-1; TRBD1 matches 7 bases. V lost 2 bases, J lost 0 bases, and 13 bases stayed unmatched. Germline CDR1 is MDHEN and CDR2 is SYDVKM. This CDR3 region has 19 residues. The CDR3 nucleotides are TGTGCCAGCAGTTTACCCACCACGACAGGGTTAAGCTCCTACAATGAGCAGTTCTTC. This codes for CASSLPTTTGLSSYNEQFF.

The V call is TRBV20-1, the J call TRBJ2-3; D not certain. Germline V gene lookup returns CDR1 DFQATT and CDR2 SNEGSKA (reference sequence). The V and J ends lost 0 bases and 5 bases respectively, with 12 bases between them. The CDR3 runs 14 residues. The CDR3 sequence is CSARDIVDGDTQYF. CDR3 nucleotides: TGCAGTGCTAGAGATATAGTGGATGGAGATACGCAGTATTTT.

This clonotype was seen only a few times. V and J are TRBV28 and TRBJ2-2; a possible D gene is TRBD1 (5 bases). The CDR3 consists of 15 residues. Looked up from germline, CDR1 is MDHEN and CDR2 is SYDVKM. V was pared by 4 bases and J by 0 bases, with 9 bases between. CDR3 sequence (DNA): TGTGCCAGCAGTTCGGACACTTCGAACACCGGGGAGCTGTTTTTT. It specifies CASSSDTSNTGELFF.

The chain has TRBV3-1 and TRBJ1-5; D may be TRBD1 (6 bases). Germline V gene lookup returns CDR1 LGHDT and CDR2 YNNKEL (reference sequence). The CDR3 totals 16 residues. V was clipped by 1 base and J by 2 bases, with 12 bases between them. CDR3 in amino acids: CASSQGASGGNQPQHF. In DNA, the CDR3 is TGTGCCAGCAGCCAAGGGGCGTCAGGGGGCAATCAGCCCCAGCATTTT.

This clonotype was picked up a small number of times. The V gene is TRBV7-2, the J gene TRBJ1-2, with TRBD1 matching over 7 bases. The trim removed 5 bases at V and 7 bases at J, leaving 7 bases unmatched. This CDR3 spans 13 amino acids. The germline V gene encodes CDR1 SGHTA and CDR2 FQGNSA. As DNA, the CDR3 is TGTGCCAGCAGCCCGCGACAGGGTTTTGGCTACACCTTC. Its translation: CASSPRQGFGYTF.

V and J are TRBV6-1 and TRBJ2-6; D is uncertain. V lost 4 bases and J 4 bases, leaving 2 bases between the germline ends. Germline CDR1 reads MNHNS; CDR2 reads SASEGT. The CDR3 runs to 12 residues. CDR3 protein: CASSVGANVLTF. The CDR3 DNA is TGTGCCAGCAGTGTAGGGGCCAACGTCCTGACTTTC.

This clonotype came up many times. This rearrangement joins TRBV7-2 to TRBJ1-1; perhaps TRBD1 as D (5 bases). In germline, CDR1 is SGHTA, CDR2 FQGNSA. This CDR3 contains 16 residues. V shed 2 bases and J shed 1 base, with 14 bases lying between them. The CDR3 protein is CASSLNPGGRNTEAFF. The CDR3 DNA follows: TGTGCCAGCAGCTTAAACCCGGGGGGTAGGAACACTGAAGCTTTCTTT.

J is TRBJ1-2 and V is TRBV3-1; D gene unclear. Germline V gene data show CDR1 as LGHDT and CDR2 as YNNKEL (reference sequence). Trimming removed 1 base from V and 0 bases from J, with 15 bases in between. CDR3 length: 17 amino acids. In DNA form, the CDR3 reads TGTGCCAGCAGCCAAGGGGAGCGGCTTAGGGCTAACTATGGCTACACCTTC. This encodes CASSQGERLRANYGYTF.